This passage covers 23 T cell receptor beta chains from one sample sequenced in a study of blood T cell repertoires in COVID-19. Produced via immunoSEQ multiplex PCR; TCRdb's table is partial and in-frame only. The sample lists approximately 250,000 clones, approximately 82% seen once, with 15% in the top ten. Sequenced input: PBMCs or T cells enriched from blood (not recorded which). The receptor set was obtained from a man between 35 and 55 years old who had recovered from COVID-19.

The chain has TRBV18 and TRBJ1-1, with D possibly TRBD1 on 5 matching bases. V lost 6 bases and J lost 1, with 15 bases in between. Germline assignment: CDR1 KGHSH and CDR2 LQKENI. CDR3 length: 15 amino acids. CDR3 in amino acids: CASSAGNPGNTEAFF. CDR3 DNA: TGTGCCAGCTCGGCAGGGAACCCTGGGAACACTGAAGCTTTCTTT.

With regard to this clone: This CDR3 is also generated by other DNA sequences in the sample. The chain links TRBV5-1 to TRBJ2-1, with D unresolved. V was trimmed by 4 bases and J by 4 bases, leaving 9 bases between them. The CDR3 spans 13 residues. Germline CDR1 SGHRS, CDR2 YFSETQ. CDR3 sequence reads: CASSVTGYNEQFF. The DNA for the CDR3 is TGCGCCAGCAGCGTGACTGGTTACAATGAGCAGTTCTTC. Full variable domain (missing parts from reference TRBV5-1 and TRBJ2-1): KAGVTQTPRYLIKTRGQQVTLSCSPISGHRSVSWYQQTPGQGLQFLFEYFSETQRNKGNFPGRFSGRQFSNSRSEMNVSTLELGDSALYLCASSVTGYNEQFFGPGTRLTVL.

The chain is built from TRBV11-2 and TRBJ1-2, with D uncertain. The CDR3 is 13 residues long. Germline loops: CDR1 SGHAT, CDR2 FQNNGV. V was shortened by 4 bases and J by 8 bases, with 14 bases between the two germline ends. The CDR3 sequence: CASSSLSVRGYTF. CDR3 nucleotides: TGTGCCAGCAGCTCCCTATCCGTCCGGGGCTACACCTTC.

The chain links TRBV18 to TRBJ2-2; D is ambiguous. Germline lookup yields CDR1 KGHSH and CDR2 LQKENI. There are 15 residues in the CDR3. The V gene lost 0 bases and the J gene lost 4 bases, with 9 bases spanning the gap. This CDR3 is CASSPPIGGTGELFF. The CDR3 DNA follows: TGTGCCAGCTCACCACCGATCGGCGGCACCGGGGAGCTGTTTTTT.

The chain couples TRBV23-1 to TRBJ1-3, with a weak D call TRBD1 (5 bases). TRBV23-1 is reported as an ORF; its role is uncertain. The CDR3 is made up of 17 amino acids. Trimming cost V 0 bases and J 1 base, with 13 bases left between them. CDR3 coding DNA: TGCGCCAGCAGTCAATCTCTATTTGGGGGGTCTGGAAACACCATATATTTT. Translating gives CASSQSLFGGSGNTIYF.

The V gene is TRBV2, the J gene TRBJ2-1; D uncertain. V shed 6 bases and J shed 0 bases, with 15 bases lying between them. Germline CDR1 SNHLY, CDR2 FYNNEI. The CDR3 length is 16 residues. CDR3 sequence: CASRPSWSSSYNEQFF. The CDR3 DNA reads as TGTGCCAGCAGACCGAGCTGGTCGAGCTCCTACAATGAGCAGTTCTTC.

J is TRBJ1-2 and V is TRBV5-1; 7 bases match TRBD1. V lost 1 base, J lost 4 bases, and 7 bases stayed unmatched. In germline, CDR1 is SGHRS, CDR2 YFSETQ. The CDR3 covers 15 residues. The CDR3 loop reads CASSLSGQVVYGYTF. CDR3 bases: TGCGCCAGCAGCTTGTCTGGACAGGTCGTCTATGGCTACACCTTC.

The chain is built from TRBV5-6 and TRBJ2-7; tentatively, D is TRBD2 (6 bases). The CDR3 contains 15 residues. V was trimmed by 4 bases and J by 0 bases, leaving 14 bases between them. CDR1 SGHDT and CDR2 YYEEEE come from the germline V gene. The CDR3 DNA sequence: TGTGCCAGCAGCCCGCGGGACCGACCCTCCTACGAGCAGTACTTC. Translation gives CASSPRDRPSYEQYF.

The V call is TRBV27, the J call TRBJ2-3, with 9 bases that match TRBD2. The CDR3 contains 15 residues. CDR1 and CDR2 from the germline V gene are MNHEY and SMNVEV (reference sequence). After removal of 5 bases from V and 7 bases from J, the junction contained 10 bases not matched to a gene. CDR3 loop: CASSPVAGVLNTQYF. CDR3 bases: TGTGCCAGCAGTCCAGTAGCGGGAGTATTAAATACGCAGTATTTT.

The rearrangement joins TRBV6-5 to TRBJ2-7; 7 nucleotides line up with TRBD1. The ends lost 7 bases at V and 0 bases at J; junction bases unmatched: 6. Per germline, CDR1 MNHEY and CDR2 SVGAGI. The CDR3 runs 14 residues. The DNA of the CDR3 is TGTGCCAGCACCGGACAGGTGACCTCCTACGAGCAGTACTTC. Amino acids: CASTGQVTSYEQYF.

CDR3 sequence reads: CSVTNTYQDGYTF. CDR3 coding DNA: TGCAGCGTGACGAATACTTATCAGGATGGCTACACCTTC. The gene calls are TRBV29-1 and TRBJ1-2; no clear D gene. Trimming took off 6 bases at V and 6 bases at J, with 17 bases between the two ends. CDR1 SQVTM and CDR2 ANQGSEA come from the germline V gene. The CDR3 covers 13 residues.

The chain uses TRBV28 and TRBJ2-7; weak D call: TRBD2 (5 bases). V lost 11 bases and J 4 bases, leaving 12 bases between the germline ends. The CDR3 runs 11 residues. Germline values: CDR1 MDHEN, CDR2 SYDVKM. The CDR3 coding sequence is TGTGCCGGTGGCACGGGATACGAGCAGTACTTC. This translates into CAGGTGYEQYF.

V is TRBV7-2 and J is TRBJ1-2, with 8 bases lining up with TRBD1. The CDR3 covers 12 residues. V dropped 3 bases and J dropped 8; count of bases not matched to a gene: 2. Germline CDR1 is SGHTA and CDR2 is FQGNSA. The chain's CDR3 is CASSLTGDGYTF. The CDR3 nucleotides read TGTGCCAGCAGCTTGACAGGGGACGGCTACACCTTC.

The chain couples TRBV12-3 or TRBV12-4 to TRBJ1-5; no reliable D call. The CDR3 is made up of 12 amino acids. V lost 6 bases, J lost 6 bases, and 9 bases lay in between. CDR3: CASSRTLQPQHF. In DNA, the CDR3 is TGTGCCAGCAGCCGGACTCTTCAGCCCCAGCATTTT.

The rearrangement links TRBV9 to TRBJ2-3; 7 bases agree with TRBD2. Germline V gene lookup returns CDR1 SGDLS and CDR2 YYNGEE. This CDR3 is 16 amino acids long. V gave up 2 bases and J gave up 6 bases; unmatched junction bases: 12. The CDR3 DNA is TGTGCCAGCAGCGTTCTGACTAGCTCCCGATCGGATACGCAGTATTTT. Its translation is CASSVLTSSRSDTQYF. Full variable domain (outside the CDR3, taken from reference TRBV9 and TRBJ2-3): DSGVTQTPKHLITATGQRVTLRCSPRSGDLSVYWYQQSLDQGLQFLIQYYNGEERAKGNILERFSAQQFPDLHSELNLSSLELGDSALYFCASSVLTSSRSDTQYFGPGTRLTVL.

The CDR3 loop is CASPRALRTGRGDIQYF. CDR3 sequence (DNA): TGTGCCAGCCCCAGAGCCCTCCGCACAGGGAGAGGAGACATTCAGTACTTC. The chain recombines TRBV28 with TRBJ2-4, with D perhaps TRBD1 (6 bases). Trimming removed 8 bases from V and 8 bases from J, with 28 bases in between. This CDR3 is built from 17 residues. From germline, CDR1 is MDHEN and CDR2 SYDVKM. Drawing the rest from reference TRBV28 and TRBJ2-4, the complete variable domain is DVKVTQSSRYLVKRTGEKVFLECVQDMDHENMFWYRQDPGLGLRLIYFSYDVKMKEKGDIPEGYSVSREKKERFSLILESASTNQTSMYLCASPRALRTGRGDIQYFGAGTRLSVL.

CDR3 bases: TGTGCCAGCTCACAGGGGCCTATCTTTTACAATGAGCAGTTCTTC. The encoded protein is CASSQGPIFYNEQFF. The chain combines TRBV18 with TRBJ2-1; maybe TRBD1 (5 bases). Germline V gene lookup returns CDR1 KGHSH and CDR2 LQKENI. The CDR3 runs 15 residues. V was shortened by 4 bases and J by 4 bases, with 14 bases between the two germline ends.

The chain combines TRBV7-9 with TRBJ2-1; 8 nucleotides match TRBD2. This CDR3 comprises 14 residues. Trimming took 5 bases from V and 4 from J; bases not matched to a gene: 4. From germline, CDR1 is SEHNR and CDR2 FQNEAQ (reference sequence). The CDR3 loop reads CASSLGLAYNEQFF. The DNA for the CDR3 is TGTGCCAGCAGCCTCGGACTAGCTTACAATGAGCAGTTCTTC. The variable domain in full, completed from reference TRBV7-9 and TRBJ2-1, reads DTGVSQNPRHKITKRGQNVTFRCDPISEHNRLYWYRQTLGQGPEFLTYFQNEAQLEKSRLLSDRFSAERPKGSFSTLEIQRTEQGDSAMYLCASSLGLAYNEQFFGPGTRLTVL.

The rearrangement links TRBV20-1 to TRBJ1-1; tentatively, D is TRBD1 (5 bases). Germline V CDR1 and CDR2: DFQATT, SNEGSKA (reference sequence). The CDR3 covers 8 residues. Here the CDR3 reads CNVGRAFF. CDR3 in DNA: TGCAATGTGGGGCGAGCTTTCTTT.

The chain employs TRBV19 and TRBJ1-1, with a possible D match to TRBD1 (6 bases). V lost 0 bases to trimming and J lost 11 bases, with 16 bases between them. The CDR3 totals 14 residues. CDR1 LNHDA and CDR2 SQIVND come from the germline V gene (reference sequence). The CDR3 protein is CASSIDRGSPRAFF. The CDR3 DNA reads as TGTGCCAGTAGTATAGACAGGGGTTCCCCGCGGGCTTTCTTT.

This clone appeared a few times. The rearrangement links TRBV28 to TRBJ1-2; D gene uncertain. V lost 5 bases to trimming and J lost 8 bases, with 9 bases between them. Germline CDR1 reads MDHEN; CDR2 reads SYDVKM. The CDR3 loop spans 11 amino acids. The CDR3 DNA is TGTGCCAGCAGTCCCGGCAGGGGCTACACCTTC. Translation gives CASSPGRGYTF.

This clone showed up just a few times. This rearrangement joins TRBV5-8 to TRBJ2-2; 9 nucleotides align to TRBD1. Germline CDR1 SGHTS, CDR2 YDEGEE. The CDR3 spans 14 residues. V trimming: 2 bases; J trimming: 9 bases; junction bases outside the gene matches: 5. CDR3 coding DNA: TGTGCCAGCAGCTTCTACAGGGGGCACAGGGAGCTGTTTTTT. As protein: CASSFYRGHRELFF.

The rearrangement uses TRBV3-1 (or the pseudogene TRBV3-2) and TRBJ2-3, with 8 bases lining up with TRBD1. CDR3 length: 16 residues. In germline, CDR1 is LGHDT, CDR2 YNNKEL (reference sequence). Trimming removed 0 bases from V and 0 bases from J; junction bases left unmatched: 2. The CDR3 loop is CASSQDGQGSTDTQYF. In DNA, the CDR3 is TGTGCCAGCAGCCAAGATGGACAGGGTAGCACAGATACGCAGTATTTT.